Listed below are T cell receptor beta chains from one sample, sequenced in a study of response to subunit inactivated influenza vaccine. TCRdb recomputed calls from the RT-PCR reads with MiXCR, one row per CDR3 protein. Found here are around 300,000 distinct CDR3 sequences, about 20% of them singletons; the top ten hold around 10%. The sample was PBMCs from blood, taken about 20 months after vaccination. These receptors came from a man between 50 and 69 years old who received an inactivated influenza vaccine. Both conserved end residues are trimmed from each CDR3. Clone size is not always given. Where it is, it says once, few, many or a class for expanded clones.

j_call: TRBJ2-2; clone_size: .; v_call: TRBV12-3/TRBV12-4; cdr3_aa: ASTLGSATGELF
j_call: TRBJ1-2; clone_size: .; v_call: TRBV11-2; cdr3_aa: ASSHRDRSLGYT
j_call: TRBJ1-6; clone_size: few; v_call: TRBV5-1; cdr3_aa: ASSEGPGHRHNSPLH
j_call: TRBJ2-7; clone_size: .; v_call: TRBV11-2; cdr3_aa: ASSLVALTGSSYEQY
j_call: TRBJ2-6; clone_size: .; v_call: TRBV18; cdr3_aa: ASSPLHGSGANVLT
j_call: TRBJ1-2; clone_size: .; v_call: TRBV27; cdr3_aa: ASRLDLGTGYGYT
j_call: TRBJ1-2; clone_size: few; v_call: TRBV24-1; cdr3_aa: ATSDYPGDPKGYT
j_call: TRBJ2-5; clone_size: .; v_call: TRBV7-6; cdr3_aa: ASSPGQLAKTQY
j_call: TRBJ2-2; clone_size: .; v_call: TRBV7-8; cdr3_aa: ASSLGYGAGELF
j_call: TRBJ2-1; clone_size: many; v_call: TRBV20-1; cdr3_aa: SAPGASLGGNEQF
j_call: TRBJ2-1; clone_size: .; v_call: TRBV20-1; cdr3_aa: SAAGDVSTYNEQF
j_call: TRBJ2-5; clone_size: .; v_call: TRBV2; cdr3_aa: ASDRQGRETQY
j_call: TRBJ1-5; clone_size: few; v_call: TRBV12-3/TRBV12-4; cdr3_aa: ASSLRAEDQPQH
j_call: TRBJ1-2; clone_size: few; v_call: TRBV12-3/TRBV12-4; cdr3_aa: ASSHTRGPTGYT
j_call: TRBJ2-3; clone_size: .; v_call: TRBV5-8; cdr3_aa: ASSHRDTQY
j_call: TRBJ1-5; clone_size: .; v_call: TRBV12-3/TRBV12-4; cdr3_aa: ASSLDRAPQH
j_call: TRBJ1-2; clone_size: .; v_call: TRBV4-3; cdr3_aa: ASSQDWSPRANYGYT
j_call: TRBJ1-6; clone_size: few; v_call: TRBV11-2; cdr3_aa: ASSLVTGSYNSPLH
j_call: TRBJ1-2; clone_size: .; v_call: TRBV4-2; cdr3_aa: ASSPSRDKNYGYT
j_call: TRBJ1-5; clone_size: .; v_call: TRBV6-1; cdr3_aa: ASRGTGGNQPQH
j_call: TRBJ1-1; clone_size: many; v_call: TRBV18; cdr3_aa: ASSPQVNTEAF
j_call: TRBJ2-7; clone_size: .; v_call: TRBV5-1; cdr3_aa: ASSLVLQNSYEQY
j_call: TRBJ2-3; clone_size: .; v_call: TRBV29-1; cdr3_aa: SVSGRENTDTQY
j_call: TRBJ1-1; clone_size: .; v_call: TRBV28; cdr3_aa: ASSLGARNTEAF
j_call: TRBJ2-1; clone_size: .; v_call: TRBV29-1; cdr3_aa: SVDVGVFEQF
j_call: TRBJ1-1; clone_size: .; v_call: TRBV20-1; cdr3_aa: SAQSSLDRWNTEAF
j_call: TRBJ1-3; clone_size: .; v_call: TRBV7-2; cdr3_aa: ASSLAGSKSSGNTIY
j_call: TRBJ1-2; clone_size: few; v_call: TRBV20-1; cdr3_aa: SAPPDGPWGYT
j_call: TRBJ1-1; clone_size: many; v_call: TRBV12-3/TRBV12-4; cdr3_aa: ASSLTNTEAF
j_call: TRBJ1-5; clone_size: .; v_call: TRBV10-3; cdr3_aa: AISEGDRGSQPQH
j_call: TRBJ1-1; clone_size: few; v_call: TRBV21-1; cdr3_aa: ASSKLGQGEAF
j_call: TRBJ2-2; clone_size: .; v_call: TRBV5-1; cdr3_aa: ASSFGNAGELF
j_call: TRBJ1-4; clone_size: .; v_call: TRBV7-9; cdr3_aa: ASSPQTEERLF
j_call: TRBJ1-4; clone_size: few; v_call: TRBV29-1; cdr3_aa: SVGTASNEKLF
j_call: TRBJ2-3; clone_size: few; v_call: TRBV4-2; cdr3_aa: ASSHPLGVTDTQY
j_call: TRBJ1-2; clone_size: many; v_call: TRBV6-1; cdr3_aa: ASSPRGTGAYGYT
j_call: TRBJ2-3; clone_size: .; v_call: TRBV14; cdr3_aa: ASSPPPTPRGSDTQY
j_call: TRBJ2-1; clone_size: .; v_call: TRBV5-1; cdr3_aa: ASSLDYRGRENEQF
j_call: TRBJ2-7; clone_size: .; v_call: TRBV18; cdr3_aa: ASSRGQNYEQY
j_call: TRBJ2-3; clone_size: .; v_call: TRBV6-2/TRBV6-3; cdr3_aa: ASGPPSGRWQTDTQY
j_call: TRBJ1-5; clone_size: .; v_call: TRBV4-1; cdr3_aa: ASSPLFKGPRGNQPQH
j_call: TRBJ1-2; clone_size: many; v_call: TRBV5-8; cdr3_aa: ASSLSRGPSGGYT
j_call: TRBJ2-5; clone_size: once; v_call: TRBV27; cdr3_aa: ASSPLQGSVQETQY
j_call: TRBJ1-2; clone_size: .; v_call: TRBV12-3/TRBV12-4; cdr3_aa: ASRGGNYGYT
j_call: TRBJ1-1; clone_size: many; v_call: TRBV4-1; cdr3_aa: ASSPSKGYAAF
j_call: TRBJ2-2; clone_size: few; v_call: TRBV6-6; cdr3_aa: ASGTANTGELF
j_call: TRBJ1-6; clone_size: .; v_call: TRBV5-1; cdr3_aa: ASSLVGYSPLH
j_call: TRBJ1-5; clone_size: many; v_call: TRBV20-1; cdr3_aa: SARGQSVGPQH
j_call: TRBJ2-7; clone_size: .; v_call: TRBV12-3/TRBV12-4; cdr3_aa: ASSFESSYEQY
j_call: TRBJ2-1; clone_size: few; v_call: TRBV9; cdr3_aa: ASSASNPGTSREQF
j_call: TRBJ1-4; clone_size: .; v_call: TRBV4-2; cdr3_aa: ASSQGVGALEKLF
j_call: TRBJ2-1; clone_size: few; v_call: TRBV11-3; cdr3_aa: ASSLVGGTGVEQF
j_call: TRBJ2-2; clone_size: .; v_call: TRBV7-7; cdr3_aa: ARGGSDTGELF
j_call: TRBJ1-1; clone_size: many; v_call: TRBV5-1; cdr3_aa: ASSWGQGWNTEAF
j_call: TRBJ1-1; clone_size: few; v_call: TRBV12-3/TRBV12-4; cdr3_aa: ASSFDRGRRTEAF
j_call: TRBJ1-5; clone_size: many; v_call: TRBV12-3/TRBV12-4; cdr3_aa: ASSLGGLGQPQH
j_call: TRBJ1-1; clone_size: many; v_call: TRBV6-2/TRBV6-3; cdr3_aa: ASSYLTGRPEAF